This TCR beta chain was retrieved from a study of T-cell memory formation after mild COVID-19 (dated by TCRdb to 2020 to 2022). Background for the entire study: TCR sequence clusters from the two donors were found to be largely donor specific. Two young, previously healthy adult volunteers, one female and one male, were included in the cohort. T-cell clones expanding and contracting after mild COVID-19 in a couple of donors were tracked by longitudinal TCRalpha and TCRbeta repertoire sequencing.

The instrument was an Illumina NovaSeq 6000. cDNA libraries for TCRalpha and TCRbeta were prepared by 5'RACE using constant-segment primers, with sample barcodes and unique molecular identifiers added. Trizol reagent was used to extract RNA from every sample. Amplification of the libraries took two PCR steps, and the second step added a second sample barcode plus Illumina TruSeq adapters. Sequencing of libraries was performed on an Illumina NovaSeq with 2 x 150 bp paired-end reads. From the authors' description of their analysis: Reads were demultiplexed and collapsed into UMI-guided consensus sequences with migec v1.2.7. With mixcr v2.1.11, UMI consensuses were aligned to TRA and TRB V and J templates and assembled into clonotypes. A clonotype was counted as expanded or contracted only when both edgeR and NoisET called the clonotype significant, with the noise models trained on biological replicates. For edgeR calls, the cutoffs were a false discovery rate-adjusted p below 0.01 and a log2 fold-change threshold of 1. PCA with hierarchical clustering of max-normalized trajectories of the 1000 most abundant clonotypes was used as exploratory dynamics analysis. The CD4 or CD8 phenotype of responding clones was assigned using the separately sequenced CD4+ and CD8+ repertoires. TCRdb reanalyzed the raw reads on its own, using fastp at Q25 for trimming and MiXCR for clone calling, and kept in-frame beta chains. Here each entry gathers all rows of one CDR3 protein and keeps the most common genes and DNA. TCRdb, not the original authors, processed these V and J calls. The table for this sample lists about 29,000 distinct CDR3 sequences; 9% to 15% of them were counted only once. The ten largest clones capture roughly 15% of the sample.

Results and caveats for the whole study, not just this receptor: The detection of some responding clones in pre-infection memory suggests that pre-existing cross-reactive memory T cells joined the SARS-CoV-2 response. From day 15 to 85, contracting clones showed balanced CD4/CD8 phenotypes, whereas a second wave of clones that expanded from day 15 to 37 leaned towards CD4+. Contracting CD4+ clones turned up mainly in the CM and EM memory subsets, whereas EMRA was where CD8+ clones were enriched. Only a couple of mild cases were covered by the study, and larger cohorts that include severe cases with pre-infection samples were considered necessary. Whether the second-wave clones peaking on day 37 were SARS-CoV-2 specific was not confirmed.

CDR1 and CDR2 (SEHNR, FQNEAQ) derive from the germline V gene (reference sequence). The CDR3 numbers 14 residues from cysteine through phenylalanine. CDR3 DNA is the only sequence kept; it has 42 bases, read in frame from the first base. The junction carries 10 bases between V and J, which are trimmed by 2 bases and 2 bases respectively. Ficoll-Paque density gradient centrifugation was used to isolate PBMCs. At least ten counts were recorded for this clonotype. No antigen is known for it. Per-base qualities were not stored, and no clone one base away is much larger. Source material: PBMCs or a T cell subset sorted from them (not recorded which). The clonotype was recovered from an adult woman who had mild COVID-19 (a few samples of this study predate the infection). The sample titles of this study are shuffled in the database, so cell type and time point are left out; the donor was told from shared clones. The rearrangement combines TRBV7-9 with TRBJ2-7, with the D segment identity uncertain. The CDR3 in this case is CASSLSDSAYEQYF. In nucleotides, the sequence is TGTGCCAGCAGCTTATCGGATTCGGCCTACGAGCAGTACTTC. Where the CDR3 stops, the reference TRBV7-9 and TRBJ2-7 genes take over; the full variable domain is DTGVSQNPRHKITKRGQNVTFRCDPISEHNRLYWYRQTLGQGPEFLTYFQNEAQLEKSRLLSDRFSAERPKGSFSTLEIQRTEQGDSAMYLCASSLSDSAYEQYFGPGTRLTVT.